A selection of T cell receptor beta chains follows, all from one sample in a study of blood T cell repertoires in COVID-19. Sequencing was performed with immunoSEQ multiplex PCR; in TCRdb, only in-frame clones are kept and a portion is missing. Here the sample spans fewer than 450,000 clones, roughly 84% being singletons. The specimen was PBMCs or T cells enriched from blood (not recorded which). All receptors derive from a woman between 25 and 40 years old who had recovered from COVID-19. Both conserved end residues are part of each CDR3. Fields, in order: D gene, V gene, clone size, J gene, CDR3 protein, CDR3 DNA. D genes are given only for firm matches. The listing skips clone size in some rows; elsewhere it reads once, few, many or a size class.

>-|TRBV5-6|-|TRBJ1-3
CASSLNLRGSGNTIYF
TGTGCCAGCAGCTTAAACCTCCGGGGCTCTGGAAACACCATATATTTT
>TRBD1|TRBV19|-|TRBJ1-4
CASSIALGQGGNEKLFF
TGTGCCAGTAGTATAGCCCTTGGACAGGGAGGTAATGAAAAACTGTTTTTT
>-|TRBV30|-|TRBJ2-7
CAWSGGHPPTYEQYF
TGTGCCTGGAGTGGGGGGCACCCACCGACCTACGAGCAGTACTTC
>-|TRBV3-1/TRBV3-2|-|TRBJ1-1
CASTRKLNTEAFF
TGTGCCAGCACCCGTAAGCTAAACACTGAAGCTTTCTTT
>-|TRBV29-1|-|TRBJ1-4
CSVTGTYFNNEKLFF
TGCAGCGTTACCGGGACTTACTTTAATAATGAAAAACTGTTTTTT
>TRBD1|TRBV5-1|-|TRBJ1-2
CASSSYPTGGYGYTF
TGCGCCAGCAGCTCCTACCCGACAGGGGGCTATGGCTACACCTTC
>TRBD1|TRBV11-2|-|TRBJ2-7
CASSSEGARQYF
TGTGCCAGCAGCTCTGAGGGGGCCCGTCAGTACTTC
>TRBD1|TRBV5-1|-|TRBJ2-5
CASSLASGQGPQETQYF
TGCGCCAGCAGCTTGGCCTCCGGACAGGGCCCCCAAGAGACCCAGTACTTC
>-|TRBV28|-|TRBJ1-1
CASSFRGWNTEAFF
TGTGCCAGCAGTTTCCGGGGATGGAACACTGAAGCTTTCTTT
>TRBD1|TRBV28|-|TRBJ2-1
CASRGWGQDSYNEQFF
TGTGCCAGCAGGGGGTGGGGACAGGACTCCTACAATGAGCAGTTCTTC
>TRBD1|TRBV27|-|TRBJ1-5
CASSPDRGSQPQHF
TGTGCCAGCAGCCCGGACAGGGGGAGCCAGCCCCAGCATTTT
>-|TRBV7-6|-|TRBJ1-6
CASSLGGLGSPLHF
TGTGCCAGCAGCTTAGGAGGGCTTGGTTCACCCCTCCACTTT
>-|TRBV3-1/TRBV3-2|few|TRBJ2-7
CASSRRGTTDEQYF
TGTGCCAGCAGCCGGAGGGGGACTACCGACGAGCAGTACTTC
>TRBD1|TRBV19|-|TRBJ1-5
CASSMRGQFNQPQHF
TGTGCCAGTAGTATGAGGGGACAGTTCAATCAGCCCCAGCATTTT
>TRBD1|TRBV19|-|TRBJ2-1
CASRLDRSTYNEQFF
TGTGCCAGTAGGCTGGACAGGAGTACCTACAATGAGCAGTTCTTC
>TRBD1|TRBV11-2|-|TRBJ2-5
CASSLLGTAQETQYF
TGTGCCAGCAGCTTACTGGGGACAGCACAAGAGACCCAGTACTTC
>-|TRBV28|-|TRBJ1-6
CASSFPGRANSPLHF
TGTGCCAGCAGTTTTCCGGGCAGGGCCAATTCACCCCTCCACTTT
>-|TRBV18|-|TRBJ1-4
CASSREVLDNNEKLFF
TGTGCCAGCTCTCGGGAAGTTTTAGATAACAATGAAAAACTGTTTTTT
>-|TRBV12-5|-|TRBJ2-2
CASGLPGSYTGELFF
TGTGCTAGTGGTTTGCCCGGGTCCTACACCGGGGAGCTGTTTTTT
>-|TRBV13|-|TRBJ2-4
CASAPGKGGIAKNIQYF
TGTGCCAGCGCCCCTGGGAAGGGGGGGATAGCCAAAAACATTCAGTACTTC
>-|TRBV11-3|-|TRBJ1-1
CASSLGYSTEAFF
TGTGCCAGCAGCTTAGGGTACTCGACTGAAGCTTTCTTT
>-|TRBV28|-|TRBJ2-1
CASSLAELKQFF
TGTGCCAGCAGTTTAGCCGAACTGAAGCAGTTCTTC
>TRBD2|TRBV10-2|-|TRBJ2-7
CASSNPGGGAYEQYF
TGCGCCAGCAGTAACCCCGGCGGGGGGGCCTACGAGCAGTACTTC
>-|TRBV28|-|TRBJ1-1
CASSPRWGPTEAFF
TGTGCCAGCAGTCCCCGTTGGGGGCCCACTGAAGCTTTCTTT
>-|TRBV5-1|-|TRBJ2-1
CASSLLQGRVLFF
TGCGCCAGCAGCTTATTACAGGGCCGAGTTCTGTTCTTC